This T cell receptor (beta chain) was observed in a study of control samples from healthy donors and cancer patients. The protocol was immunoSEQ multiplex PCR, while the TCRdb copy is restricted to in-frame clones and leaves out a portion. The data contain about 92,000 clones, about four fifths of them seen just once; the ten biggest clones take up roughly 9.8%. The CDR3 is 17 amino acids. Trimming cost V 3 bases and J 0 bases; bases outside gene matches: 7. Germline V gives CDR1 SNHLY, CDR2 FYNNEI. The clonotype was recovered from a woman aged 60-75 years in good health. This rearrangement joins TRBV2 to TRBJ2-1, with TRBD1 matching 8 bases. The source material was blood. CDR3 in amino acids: CASSDGDRPISYNEQFF. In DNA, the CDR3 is TGTGCCAGCAGTGATGGGGACAGGCCGATCTCCTACAATGAGCAGTTCTTC.